Below, 16 T cell receptor beta chains from the same sample are listed, as sequenced in a study of control samples from healthy donors and cancer patients. TCRdb's table, derived via immunoSEQ multiplex PCR, lists solely in-frame clones and lacks some. Among roughly 180,000 clones listed, around 92% were seen once. Sequencing was performed on blood. The receptors derive from a middle-aged woman in good health.

V and J are TRBV5-1 and TRBJ1-3, with D possibly matching TRBD1 (6 bases). This CDR3 is 14 amino acids long. Germline V gene data show CDR1 as SGHRS and CDR2 as YFSETQ. V was cut by 6 bases and J by 0 bases, with 10 bases left in between. The DNA for the CDR3 is TGCGCCAGCACGGACAGAAACTCTGGAAACACCATATATTTT. It specifies CASTDRNSGNTIYF.

CDR3 protein: CASSDLNWRDVRRPQHF. As DNA, the CDR3 is TGTGCCAGCAGCGATCTCAACTGGAGGGACGTCCGGCGGCCCCAGCATTTT. The V call is TRBV5-8, the J call TRBJ1-5; weak D call: TRBD1 (5 bases). The CDR3 runs to 17 residues. Germline values: CDR1 SGHTS, CDR2 YDEGEE. V dropped 4 bases and J dropped 9 bases, with 26 bases sitting between them.

This rearrangement joins TRBV6-5 to TRBJ1-3, with D unclear. With 7 bases removed from V and 0 bases from J, the gap between germline ends came to 10 bases. Germline CDR1 reads MNHEY; CDR2 reads SVGAGI. This CDR3 comprises 14 residues. As DNA, the CDR3 is TGTGCCAGCATGGAGATAAGCTCTGGAAACACCATATATTTT. Protein sequence: CASMEISSGNTIYF.

The chain uses TRBV3-1 (or the pseudogene TRBV3-2) and TRBJ1-2, with 7 bases that match TRBD1. Unmatched junction bases numbered 7, after V lost 0 bases and J lost 6 bases. Germline V gives CDR1 LGHDT, CDR2 YNNKEL (reference sequence). The CDR3 is 15 amino acids. Here the CDR3 DNA reads TGTGCCAGCAGCCAAGACCCCAGGGGGGGGGATGGCTACACCTTC. Encoded protein: CASSQDPRGGDGYTF.

The chain joins TRBV5-5 to TRBJ2-7, with 15 nucleotides matching TRBD2. CDR1 is SGHKS, CDR2 YYEKEE, per germline (reference sequence). The CDR3 length is 19 residues. V gave up 4 bases and J gave up 5 bases; unmatched junction bases: 16. CDR3 nucleotide sequence: TGTGCCAGCAGCCTGGGACTAGCGGGGGGCATTAATATAGGGGACGAGCAGTACTTC. It yields the protein CASSLGLAGGINIGDEQYF.

V usage is TRBV12-3 or TRBV12-4 and J usage is TRBJ2-1; D gene unclear. The CDR3 is 12 amino acids. Trimming shortened V by 1 base and J by 11 bases, and 9 bases separated the two germline ends. The CDR3 DNA follows: TGTGCCAGCAGTTTAGAGGCCACGAAGCAGTTCTTC. It encodes CASSLEATKQFF.

The chain joins TRBV7-2 to TRBJ2-7, with unresolved D. The V and J ends lost 3 bases and 4 bases respectively, with 7 bases between them. The CDR3 has 12 amino acids. Germline CDR1 reads SGHTA; CDR2 reads FQGNSA. CDR3 nucleotide sequence: TGTGCCAGCAGCTTCACCGGTTACGAGCAGTACTTC. Translation: CASSFTGYEQYF.

This clone was found a few times. The rearrangement uses TRBV2 and TRBJ1-2; a possible D gene is TRBD1 (6 bases). The CDR3 is 13 residues long. V lost 5 bases to trimming and J lost 5 bases, with 12 bases between them. Germline assignment: CDR1 SNHLY and CDR2 FYNNEI. The CDR3 DNA reads TGTGCCAGCAGTCCACAGGGACGGTATGGCTACACCTTC. Translation: CASSPQGRYGYTF.

The chain links TRBV29-1 to TRBJ1-3; TRBD1 matches at 9 bases. The germline V gene encodes CDR1 SQVTM and CDR2 ANQGSEA. The CDR3 sequence is 12 residues long. The CDR3 here is CTATGQGDTIYF. CDR3 sequence (DNA): TGCACCGCCACGGGACAGGGTGACACCATATATTTT.

The chain is built from TRBV27 and TRBJ1-1; TRBD1 is a possible D gene (5 bases). The CDR3 extends over 13 amino acids. V dropped 6 bases and J dropped 5 bases, with 13 bases sitting between them. Looked up from germline, CDR1 is MNHEY and CDR2 is SMNVEV (reference sequence). Written as DNA, the CDR3 is TGTGCCAGCAGGTCGGGGGGGAGGACTGAAGCTTTCTTT. It specifies CASRSGGRTEAFF.

The chain employs TRBV5-6 and TRBJ2-3; D gene unclear. From germline, CDR1 is SGHDT and CDR2 YYEEEE. The CDR3 is 14 residues long. V gave up 0 bases and J gave up 3 bases, with 8 bases separating them. CDR3 protein: CASSLEPATDTQYF. The CDR3, as DNA: TGTGCCAGCAGCTTGGAGCCCGCGACAGATACGCAGTATTTT. The complete variable domain, with remaining parts taken from reference TRBV5-6 and TRBJ2-3, reads DAGVTQSPTHLIKTRGQQVTLRCSPKSGHDTVSWYQQALGQGPQFIFQYYEEEERQRGNFPDRFSGHQFPNYSSELNVNALLLGDSALYLCASSLEPATDTQYFGPGTRLTVL.

The chain has TRBV5-6 and TRBJ1-6; D is unresolved. The CDR3 length is 16 residues. CDR1 and CDR2 (germline): SGHDT, YYEEEE. The V and J ends lost 4 bases and 9 bases respectively, with 20 bases between them. The CDR3 here is CASSARSGFFSSPLHF. CDR3 sequence (DNA): TGTGCCAGCAGCGCACGGAGTGGGTTCTTTAGTTCACCCCTCCACTTT.

The chain recombines TRBV6-5 with TRBJ1-2; the D gene is possibly TRBD1 (6 bases). The V gene lost 4 bases and the J gene lost 6 bases, with 12 bases spanning the gap. The CDR3 has 13 amino acids. Per germline, CDR1 MNHEY and CDR2 SVGAGI. CDR3 in amino acids: CASSFSTGHGYTF. The CDR3 DNA sequence: TGTGCCAGCAGTTTTTCGACAGGACATGGCTACACCTTC.

The rearrangement links TRBV13 to TRBJ1-2; 7 bases fit TRBD1. The trim removed 1 base at V and 4 bases at J, leaving 6 bases unmatched. CDR3 length: 15 residues. The germline CDR1 and CDR2 sequences are PRHDT and FYEKMQ (reference sequence). The chain's CDR3 is CASSLEGGGGYGYTF. CDR3 bases: TGTGCCAGCAGCTTAGAAGGGGGCGGCGGCTATGGCTACACCTTC.

This chain uses TRBV25-1 with TRBJ2-3; 8 bases match TRBD2. The V gene end was trimmed by 3 bases and the J gene end by 2 bases; junction bases not matched to a gene: 4. This CDR3 has 15 amino acids. From germline, CDR1 is MGHDK and CDR2 SYGVNS. DNA for the CDR3: TGTGCCAGCAGTGAGCGCGGGGGGTACACAGATACGCAGTATTTT. Its translation is CASSERGGYTDTQYF.

This rearrangement joins TRBV7-9 to TRBJ2-1; 7 bases line up with TRBD2. This CDR3 is 18 amino acids long. Germline V gives CDR1 SEHNR, CDR2 FQNEAQ (reference sequence). V shed 8 bases, J shed 3 bases, and the junction held 19 bases outside the gene matches. In DNA form, the CDR3 reads TGTGCCAGCGGGGGGGTGGCAGGTATAGAAGGAAACTACAATGAGCAGTTCTTC. Translating gives CASGGVAGIEGNYNEQFF.